The 5 T cell receptor beta chains below come from one sample, sequenced in a study of T cell responses to AZD1222 COVID-19 vaccine. TCRdb's copy holds only in-frame clones and misses some; the assay was immunoSEQ multiplex PCR. The sample holds about 150,000 clones, 85% to 95% seen once. Source: peripheral blood, taken on day 0 of AZD1222 vaccination. The receptors stem from an adult in good health.

The V and J genes are TRBV10-3 and TRBJ2-6, with 11 bases aligning to TRBD2. The CDR3 sequence is 17 residues long. Germline CDR1 ENHRY, CDR2 SYGVKD. V shed 10 bases, J shed 3 bases, and the junction held 11 bases outside the gene matches. Here the CDR3 reads CATGYSGGAYGANVLTF. CDR3 DNA: TGTGCCACAGGGTATAGCGGGGGGGCTTATGGGGCCAACGTCCTGACTTTC.

V usage is TRBV27 and J usage is TRBJ2-2; maybe TRBD1 (6 bases). This CDR3 is built from 12 residues. Between the trimmed V and J ends, which lost 2 bases and 13 bases, there was a span of 11 bases. Germline assignment: CDR1 MNHEY and CDR2 SMNVEV (reference sequence). The CDR3 DNA is TGTGCCAGCAGTTTAGGGGGCGGAGGGCTGTTTTTT. Protein product: CASSLGGGGLFF.

The chain links TRBV7-2 to TRBJ1-1; D perhaps matches TRBD1 (6 bases). Germline V CDR1 and CDR2: SGHTA, FQGNSA. Trimming pared 3 bases from V and 8 bases from J, leaving 10 bases between. This CDR3 is built from 12 residues. The CDR3 loop is CASSFQGLEAFF. CDR3 DNA: TGTGCCAGCAGCTTTCAGGGGCTAGAAGCTTTCTTT.

V usage is TRBV5-4 and J usage is TRBJ2-7, with 9 bases identical to TRBD2. The trim removed 4 bases at V and 3 bases at J, leaving 20 bases unmatched. This CDR3 is 19 amino acids long. Germline-derived CDR1 and CDR2 are SGHNT and YYREEE (reference sequence). This CDR3 is CASSRRGTQGLAGSYEQYF. The CDR3, as DNA: TGTGCCAGCAGCCGGCGCGGCACCCAAGGGCTAGCGGGGAGCTACGAGCAGTACTTC.

V is TRBV5-1 and J is TRBJ2-7; D uncertain. Germline CDR1 and CDR2: SGHRS and YFSETQ. CDR3 length: 13 amino acids. The ends were cut back, 4 bases at V and 2 bases at J, with 10 bases in the middle. In DNA, the CDR3 is TGCGCCAGCAGCCCCGGACCCACCTACGAGCAGTACTTC. Translating it yields CASSPGPTYEQYF.